This TCR beta chain was obtained from a study of T cell repertoires in cytomegalovirus infection. Study as a whole: A matching HLA type, together with CMV infection, was signaled by public TCR beta signatures.

TCRdb processed the reads anew with MiXCR; each CDR3 protein has one entry. Altogether hundreds of thousands of distinct CDR3 sequences are present, 20% to 25% being singletons, with the ten largest covering roughly 8%. This clonotype was detected many times. The CDR3 sequence is 12 residues long. V was shortened by 6 bases and J by 7 bases, with 10 bases between the two germline ends. The rearrangement joins TRBV12-3 or TRBV12-4 to TRBJ2-1; D is unresolved. Sequenced material: CD8+ T cells from PBMCs. The TCR originated in a human donor in good health (CMV status not recorded). Some clones in this sample may be carry-over from other donors' samples. The CDR3 region is CASSQHRNEQFF. The CDR3 bases are TGTGCCAGCAGCCAACATAGGAATGAGCAGTTCTTC.